The rows below give T cell receptor beta chains drawn from one sample of a study of cytomegalovirus exposure and HLA in healthy donors. Assay used: immunoSEQ multiplex PCR; TCRdb lists only in-frame clones, some missing. The sample has hundreds of thousands of clones, roughly 89% seen once. The material sequenced was PBMCs. Every receptor here comes from a woman younger than 35 in good health and CMV-seronegative. CDR3s include the opening cysteine and the closing phenylalanine or tryptophan. The order of the fields is CDR3 length, J gene, V gene, CDR3 protein.

>17|TRBJ1-6|TRBV19
CASSIKDRRPNNSPLHF
>16|TRBJ1-6|TRBV6-4
CASRDPGTGDNSPLHF
>16|TRBJ2-4|TRBV13
CASSFQGSKAKNIQYF
>14|TRBJ1-2|TRBV7-9
CASSWEGLAYGYTF
>14|TRBJ1-2|TRBV27
CASSFGGRGHGYTF
>14|TRBJ1-5|TRBV28
CASSKTGGGQPQHF
>19|TRBJ2-3|TRBV12-1
CASSFVLAGGTDATDTQYF
>14|TRBJ1-6|TRBV15
CATSPRDRGSPLHF
>16|TRBJ2-5|TRBV5-1
CASSGGLAGAWETQYF
>15|-|TRBV5-1
CASSSQGAVSYEQYF
>14|TRBJ1-1|TRBV9
CASSTRTGDTEAFF
>16|TRBJ2-1|TRBV6-1
CASSESRRGLNNEQFF
>15|TRBJ1-1|TRBV19
CASSNFPDTVTEAFF
>13|TRBJ2-5|TRBV2
CANRDRGIETQYF
>14|TRBJ1-1|TRBV30
CAWSPLGPDTEAFF
>13|TRBJ2-5|TRBV7-6
CAIRRGLEETQYF
>15|TRBJ2-1|TRBV2
CASSVSWGGINEQFF
>12|TRBJ2-5|TRBV5-1
CASSLDFETQYF
>14|TRBJ2-7|TRBV12-5
CASGLQGGTYEQYF
>13|TRBJ1-3|TRBV30
CAWSESNGNTIYF
>14|TRBJ1-1|TRBV6-1
CASMVGQGGTEAFF
>13|TRBJ1-5|TRBV19
CASGWTGDQPQHF
>16|TRBJ1-2|TRBV19
CAMARDRGPTNYGYTF
>14|TRBJ1-6|TRBV7-8
CASSLPSYNSPLHF
>16|TRBJ2-3|TRBV11-2
CASSSLRAPSTDTQYF
>12|TRBJ2-7|TRBV2
CASRPWENEQYF
>15|TRBJ1-6|TRBV27
CASSFISSYNSPLHF
>13|TRBJ1-1|TRBV30
CAWSPSSNTEAFF
>14|TRBJ1-6|TRBV7-3
CASSLGGAYSPLHF
>15|TRBJ2-7|TRBV2
CASSEFGQGDYEQYF
>18|TRBJ2-3|TRBV7-2
CASSQMGRTSGGSDTQYF
>17|TRBJ2-4|TRBV2
CARGTSGGSLAKNIQYF
>16|TRBJ1-3|TRBV27
CASRKMDLSGENTIYF
>15|TRBJ2-7|TRBV7-3
CASSLVVTGSYEQYF
>15|TRBJ1-5|TRBV4-1
CASSQDRVSNQPQHF
>15|TRBJ2-1|TRBV11-3
CASSPSKGLKDEQFF
>14|TRBJ2-3|TRBV2
CASRPGLATDTQYF
>14|TRBJ2-7|TRBV7-2
CASSFSGAAYEQYF